This TCR beta chain was sequenced during a study of glioma-infiltrating T cells. TCR alpha and beta CDR3 regions were amplified from RNA using iRepertoire nested multiplex PCR. MiXCR, applied by TCRdb to the multiplex PCR reads, yields one record per CDR3 protein. The sample holds some 100,000 distinct CDR3 sequences, around a quarter seen once. V dropped 6 bases and J dropped 6 bases, with 12 bases sitting between them. Germline V gene data show CDR1 as MNHEY and CDR2 as SVGEGT. The CDR3 has 12 residues. Points from the study as a whole: Gliomas, especially low-grade, showed above-expected tissue-blood divergence; non-neoplastic patients showed below.

At least ten counts were recorded for this clonotype. The antigen is not known. The sequencing sample was made of glioma tissue, nonneoplastic brain tissue, or PBMCs (not recorded which). The clonotype comes from a human donor with low-grade glioma or glioblastoma, undergoing nonglioma brain surgery, or in good health (not recorded which). J is TRBJ2-7 and V is TRBV6-2 or TRBV6-3; tentatively, D is TRBD1 (5 bases). CDR3 protein: CASSSTQGEQYF. CDR3 in DNA: TGTGCCAGCAGCAGCACCCAGGGCGAGCAGTACTTC.